This TCR delta chain was recovered during a study of γδ T cells in repeated Plasmodium falciparum infection. This clone appeared a few times. What it binds is not known. A read error likely explains this, since a far larger clone differs by one base. TCRdb re-analyzed the multiplex PCR reads via CATT. This sample has roughly 50,000 delta-chain clones; 1.5% to 2% occur once, and the top ten carry about 8.3%. Germline V gives CDR1 TSWWSYY, CDR2 QGS. The CDR3 has 24 amino acids. Study-wide findings and caveats: The Malian cohort came from a small rural village of predominantly one ethnic group. Waves of new clonotype selection appeared after repeated controlled infections in Vdelta2-negative, largely Vdelta1+, gammadelta T cells.

Gammadelta T cells were flow-sorted from PBMC into Vgamma9/Vdelta2+ and Vdelta2-negative populations for bulk analysis. Sequences were obtained from gamma-delta T cells from blood. With the J gene uncalled, the V gene is TRDV1; no DNA check was done on the table's D call, TRDD3. This receptor was obtained from a pool of human donors (malaria-infected and uninfected, not separated). This chain's CDR3 is CALGELVNPTWWWGIRKKTDKLIF. The CDR3 DNA is TGTGCTCTTGGGGAACTAGTTAATCCTACGTGGTGGTGGGGGATACGCAAGAAGACCGATAAGCTCATCTTT.